Included here is one T cell receptor beta chain sequence, with context. The germline V gene encodes CDR1 SQVTM and CDR2 ANQGSEA. V was cut by 4 bases and J by 4 bases, with 8 bases left in between. This CDR3 comprises 12 residues. This specimen belongs to a study of blood T cell repertoires in COVID-19. Study details: Samples came from the United States, Italy and Spain, spanning acute and convalescent COVID-19.

The assay was immunoSEQ multiplex PCR, and TCRdb's table has in-frame clones only and misses some. The repertoire holds approximately 220,000 clones, with roughly 83% as singletons. This receptor was obtained from a man aged 35 to 55 with acute or convalescent COVID-19. Specimen: peripheral blood. This chain joins TRBV29-1 and TRBJ2-1; no definite D call. The CDR3 DNA is TGCAGCGTTGGCAGGCCTTACAATGAGCAGTTCTTC. Its translation is CSVGRPYNEQFF.